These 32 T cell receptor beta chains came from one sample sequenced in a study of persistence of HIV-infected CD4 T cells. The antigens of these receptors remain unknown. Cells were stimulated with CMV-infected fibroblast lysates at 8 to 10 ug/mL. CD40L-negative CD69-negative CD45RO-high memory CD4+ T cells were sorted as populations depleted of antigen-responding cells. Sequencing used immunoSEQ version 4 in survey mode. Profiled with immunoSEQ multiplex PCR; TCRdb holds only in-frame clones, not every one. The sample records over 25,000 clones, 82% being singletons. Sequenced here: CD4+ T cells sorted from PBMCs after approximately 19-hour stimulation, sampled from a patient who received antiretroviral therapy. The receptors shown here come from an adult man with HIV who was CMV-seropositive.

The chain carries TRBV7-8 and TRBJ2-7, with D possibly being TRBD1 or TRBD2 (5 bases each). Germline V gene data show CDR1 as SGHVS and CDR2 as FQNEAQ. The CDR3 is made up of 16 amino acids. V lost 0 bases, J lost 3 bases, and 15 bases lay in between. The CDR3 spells CASSLARTLRGYEQYF. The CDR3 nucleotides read TGTGCCAGCAGCTTAGCCAGGACTCTGAGGGGCTACGAGCAGTACTTC.

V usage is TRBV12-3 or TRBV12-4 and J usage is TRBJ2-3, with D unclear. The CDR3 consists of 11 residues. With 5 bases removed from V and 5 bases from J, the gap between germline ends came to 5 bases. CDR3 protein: CASSMRDTQYF. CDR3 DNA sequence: TGTGCCAGCAGTATGCGAGATACGCAGTATTTT.

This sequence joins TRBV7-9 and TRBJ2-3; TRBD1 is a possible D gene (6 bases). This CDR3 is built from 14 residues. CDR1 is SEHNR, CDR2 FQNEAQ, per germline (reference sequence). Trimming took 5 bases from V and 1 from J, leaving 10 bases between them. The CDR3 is CASSGGLGTDTQYF. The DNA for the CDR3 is TGTGCCAGCAGCGGGGGCCTCGGCACAGATACGCAGTATTTT.

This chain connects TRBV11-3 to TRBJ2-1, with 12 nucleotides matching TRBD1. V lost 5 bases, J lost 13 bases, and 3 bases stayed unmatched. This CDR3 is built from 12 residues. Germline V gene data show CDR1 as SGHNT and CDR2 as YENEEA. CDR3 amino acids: CASSAGQGAQFF. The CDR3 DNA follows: TGTGCCAGCAGCGCGGGACAGGGGGCTCAGTTCTTC.

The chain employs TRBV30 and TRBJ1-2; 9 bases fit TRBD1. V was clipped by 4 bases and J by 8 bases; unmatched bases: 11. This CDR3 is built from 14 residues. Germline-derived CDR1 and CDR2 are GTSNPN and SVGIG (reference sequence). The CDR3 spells CAWTQRTGVKGYTF. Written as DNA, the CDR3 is TGTGCCTGGACCCAAAGGACAGGGGTAAAGGGCTACACCTTC.

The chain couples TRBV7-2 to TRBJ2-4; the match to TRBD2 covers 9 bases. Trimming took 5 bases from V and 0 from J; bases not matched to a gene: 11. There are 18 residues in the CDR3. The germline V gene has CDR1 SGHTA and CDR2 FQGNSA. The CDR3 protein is CASSLSGGGGIAKNIQYF. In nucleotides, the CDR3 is TGTGCCAGCAGCCTAAGTGGCGGGGGGGGGATAGCCAAAAACATTCAGTACTTC.

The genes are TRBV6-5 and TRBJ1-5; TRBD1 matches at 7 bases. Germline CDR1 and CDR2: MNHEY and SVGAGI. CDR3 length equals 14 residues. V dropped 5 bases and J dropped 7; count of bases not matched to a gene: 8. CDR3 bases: TGTGCCAGCAGTCAGGGGGGCCCTACCCAGCCCCAGCATTTT. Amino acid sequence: CASSQGGPTQPQHF.

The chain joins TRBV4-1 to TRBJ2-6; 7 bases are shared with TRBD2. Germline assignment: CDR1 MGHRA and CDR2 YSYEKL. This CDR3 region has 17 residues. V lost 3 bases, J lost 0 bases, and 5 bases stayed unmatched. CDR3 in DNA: TGCGCCAGCAGCCACGGCTGGGGGGGCTCTGGGGCCAACGTCCTGACTTTC. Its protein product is CASSHGWGGSGANVLTF.

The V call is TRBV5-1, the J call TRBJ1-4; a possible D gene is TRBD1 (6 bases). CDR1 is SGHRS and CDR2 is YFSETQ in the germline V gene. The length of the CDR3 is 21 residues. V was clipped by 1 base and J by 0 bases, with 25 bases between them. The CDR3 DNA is TGCGCCAGCAGCTTGACGGCCAGAGCAGGGGTAGGATCCTCAACTAATGAAAAACTGTTTTTT. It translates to CASSLTARAGVGSSTNEKLFF.

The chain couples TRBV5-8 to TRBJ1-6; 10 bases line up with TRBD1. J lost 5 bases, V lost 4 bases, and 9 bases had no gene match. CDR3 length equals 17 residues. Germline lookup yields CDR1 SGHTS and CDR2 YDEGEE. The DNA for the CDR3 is TGTGCCAGCAGCCCGATCAGACAGGGGGCGGATAATTCACCCCTCCACTTT. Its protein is CASSPIRQGADNSPLHF.

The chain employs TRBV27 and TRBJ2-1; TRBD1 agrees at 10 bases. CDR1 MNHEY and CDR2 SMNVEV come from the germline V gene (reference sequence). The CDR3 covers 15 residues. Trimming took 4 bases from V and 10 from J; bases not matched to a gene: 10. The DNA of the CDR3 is TGTGCCAGCAGTTCCCGACAGGGGGCTTTACGAGAGCAGTTCTTC. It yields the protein CASSSRQGALREQFF.

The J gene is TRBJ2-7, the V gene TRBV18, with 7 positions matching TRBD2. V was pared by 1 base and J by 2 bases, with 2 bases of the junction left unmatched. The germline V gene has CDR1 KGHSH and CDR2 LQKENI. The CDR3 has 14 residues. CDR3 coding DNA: TGTGCCAGCTCACCACAGGGAGGGGCCTACGAGCAGTACTTC. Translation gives CASSPQGGAYEQYF.

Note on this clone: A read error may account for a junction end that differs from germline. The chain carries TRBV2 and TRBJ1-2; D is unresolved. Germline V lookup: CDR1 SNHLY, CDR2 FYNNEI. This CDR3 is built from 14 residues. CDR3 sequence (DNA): TGTGCCAGCAATGAAGGTATAGGGAACTATGGCTACACCTTC. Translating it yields CASNEGIGNYGYTF.

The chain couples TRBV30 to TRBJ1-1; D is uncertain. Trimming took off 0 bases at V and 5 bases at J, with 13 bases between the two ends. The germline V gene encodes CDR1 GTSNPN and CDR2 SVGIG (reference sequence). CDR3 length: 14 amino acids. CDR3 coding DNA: TGTGCCTGGAGTGTATCACCTCAGAGGACTGAAGCTTTCTTT. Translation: CAWSVSPQRTEAFF.

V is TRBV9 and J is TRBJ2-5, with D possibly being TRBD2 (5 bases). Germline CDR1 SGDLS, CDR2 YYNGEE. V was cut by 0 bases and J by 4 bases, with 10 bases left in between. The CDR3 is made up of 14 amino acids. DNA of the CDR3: TGTGCCAGCAGCGTAGCGGGGTGGGGAGAGACCCAGTACTTC. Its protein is CASSVAGWGETQYF.

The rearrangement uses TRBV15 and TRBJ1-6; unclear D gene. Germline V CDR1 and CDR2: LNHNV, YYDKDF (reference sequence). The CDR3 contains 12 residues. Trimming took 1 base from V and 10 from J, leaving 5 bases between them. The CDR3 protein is CATSRGLSPLHF. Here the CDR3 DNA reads TGTGCCACCAGCAGAGGACTATCACCCCTCCACTTT. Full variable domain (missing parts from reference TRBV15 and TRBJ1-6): DAMVIQNPRYQVTQFGKPVTLSCSQTLNHNVMYWYQQKSSQAPKLLFHYYDKDFNNEADTPDNFQSRRPNTSFCFLDIRSPGLGDTAMYLCATSRGLSPLHFGNGTRLTVT.

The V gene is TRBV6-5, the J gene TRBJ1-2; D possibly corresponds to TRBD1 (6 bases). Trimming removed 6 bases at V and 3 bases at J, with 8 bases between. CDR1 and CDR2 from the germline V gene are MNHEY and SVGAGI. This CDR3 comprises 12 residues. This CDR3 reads CASRTGHYGYTF. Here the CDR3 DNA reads TGTGCCAGCAGAACAGGGCACTATGGCTACACCTTC.

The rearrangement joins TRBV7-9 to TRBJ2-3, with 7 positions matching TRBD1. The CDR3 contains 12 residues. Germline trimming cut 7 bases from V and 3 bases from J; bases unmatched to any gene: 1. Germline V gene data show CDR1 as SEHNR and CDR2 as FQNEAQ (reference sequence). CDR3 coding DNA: TGTGCCAGCACAGGGGGAACAGATACGCAGTATTTT. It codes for CASTGGTDTQYF.

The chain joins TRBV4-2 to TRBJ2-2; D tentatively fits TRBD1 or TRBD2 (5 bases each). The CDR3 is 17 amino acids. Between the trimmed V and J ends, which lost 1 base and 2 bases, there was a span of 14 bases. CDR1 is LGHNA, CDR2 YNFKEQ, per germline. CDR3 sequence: CASSQAVGTTNTGELFF. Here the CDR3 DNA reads TGTGCCAGCAGCCAAGCAGTAGGGACCACAAACACCGGGGAGCTGTTTTTT.

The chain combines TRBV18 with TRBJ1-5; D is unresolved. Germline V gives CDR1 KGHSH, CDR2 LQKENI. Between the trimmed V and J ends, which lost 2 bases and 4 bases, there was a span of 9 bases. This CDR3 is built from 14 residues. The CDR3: CASSPNSGNQPQHF. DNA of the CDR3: TGTGCCAGCTCACCAAATTCCGGGAATCAGCCCCAGCATTTT.

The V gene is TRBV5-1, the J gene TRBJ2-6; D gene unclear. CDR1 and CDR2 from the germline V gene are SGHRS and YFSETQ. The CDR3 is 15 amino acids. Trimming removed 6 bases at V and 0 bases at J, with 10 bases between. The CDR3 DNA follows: TGCGCCAGCACCGACACTTACTCTGGGGCCAACGTCCTGACTTTC. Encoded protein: CASTDTYSGANVLTF.

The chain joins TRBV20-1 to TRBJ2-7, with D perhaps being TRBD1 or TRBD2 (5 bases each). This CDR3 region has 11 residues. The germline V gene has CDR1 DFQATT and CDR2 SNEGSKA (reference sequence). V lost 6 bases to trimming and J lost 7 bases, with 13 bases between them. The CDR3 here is CSAPSWGEQYF. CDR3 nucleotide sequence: TGCAGTGCCCCGTCCTGGGGGGAGCAGTACTTC.

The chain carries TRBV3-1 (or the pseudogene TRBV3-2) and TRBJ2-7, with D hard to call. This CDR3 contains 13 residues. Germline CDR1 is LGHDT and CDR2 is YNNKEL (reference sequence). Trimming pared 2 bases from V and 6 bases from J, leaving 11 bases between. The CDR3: CASSQILNGEQYF. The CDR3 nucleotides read TGTGCCAGCAGCCAAATACTTAACGGCGAGCAGTACTTC.

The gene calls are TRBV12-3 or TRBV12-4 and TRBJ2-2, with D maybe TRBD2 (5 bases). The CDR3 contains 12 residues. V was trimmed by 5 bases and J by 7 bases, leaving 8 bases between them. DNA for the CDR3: TGTGCCAGCAGTCGGGGTGTCGGGGAGCTGTTTTTT. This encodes CASSRGVGELFF.

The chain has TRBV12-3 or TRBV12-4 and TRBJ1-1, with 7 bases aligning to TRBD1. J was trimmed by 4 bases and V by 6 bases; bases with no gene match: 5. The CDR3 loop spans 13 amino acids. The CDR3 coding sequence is TGTGCCAGCAGAGACAGGGAAAGCACTGAAGCTTTCTTT. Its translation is CASRDRESTEAFF.

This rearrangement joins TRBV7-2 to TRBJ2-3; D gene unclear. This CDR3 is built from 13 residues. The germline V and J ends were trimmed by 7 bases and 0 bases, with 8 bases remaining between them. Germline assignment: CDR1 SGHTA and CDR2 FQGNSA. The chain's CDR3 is CASNPTSTDTQYF. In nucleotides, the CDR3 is TGTGCCAGCAACCCGACTAGCACAGATACGCAGTATTTT.

DNA of the CDR3: TGTGCCAGTAGTAAAGCCCGTGGACAGGGGTACTCAGATACGCAGTATTTT. This translates into CASSKARGQGYSDTQYF. This chain connects TRBV19 to TRBJ2-3, with 9 bases identical to TRBD1. J was trimmed by 4 bases and V by 4 bases; bases with no gene match: 12. CDR3 length: 17 amino acids. CDR1 and CDR2 (germline): LNHDA, SQIVND (reference sequence).

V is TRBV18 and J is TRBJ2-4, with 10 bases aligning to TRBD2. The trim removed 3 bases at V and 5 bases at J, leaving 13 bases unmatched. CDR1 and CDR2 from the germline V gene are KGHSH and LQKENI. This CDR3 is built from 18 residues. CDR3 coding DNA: TGTGCCAGCTCACCCCGGGGGACTAGCGCCATAGGGCAAAACATTCAGTACTTC. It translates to CASSPRGTSAIGQNIQYF.

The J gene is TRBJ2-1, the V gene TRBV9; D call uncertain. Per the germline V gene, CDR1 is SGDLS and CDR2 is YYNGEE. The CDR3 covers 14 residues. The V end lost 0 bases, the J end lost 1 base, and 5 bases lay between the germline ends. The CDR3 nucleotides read TGTGCCAGCAGCGTAGAAGGTTCCTACAATGAGCAGTTCTTC. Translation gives CASSVEGSYNEQFF. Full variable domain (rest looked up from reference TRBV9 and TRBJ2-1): DSGVTQTPKHLITATGQRVTLRCSPRSGDLSVYWYQQSLDQGLQFLIQYYNGEERAKGNILERFSAQQFPDLHSELNLSSLELGDSALYFCASSVEGSYNEQFFGPGTRLTVL.

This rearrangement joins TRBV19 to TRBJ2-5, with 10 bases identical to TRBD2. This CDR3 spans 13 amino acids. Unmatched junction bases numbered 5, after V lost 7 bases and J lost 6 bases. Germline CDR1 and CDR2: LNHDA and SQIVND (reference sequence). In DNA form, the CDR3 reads TGTGCCAGTACCCCGGGACTAGCGAAGACCCAGTACTTC. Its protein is CASTPGLAKTQYF.

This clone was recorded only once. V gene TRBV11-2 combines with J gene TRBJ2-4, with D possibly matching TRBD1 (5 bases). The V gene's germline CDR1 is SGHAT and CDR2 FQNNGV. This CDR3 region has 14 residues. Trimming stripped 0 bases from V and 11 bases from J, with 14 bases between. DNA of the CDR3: TGTGCCAGCAGCTTAGACGGACACCGAGCCGTTCAGTACTTC. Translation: CASSLDGHRAVQYF.

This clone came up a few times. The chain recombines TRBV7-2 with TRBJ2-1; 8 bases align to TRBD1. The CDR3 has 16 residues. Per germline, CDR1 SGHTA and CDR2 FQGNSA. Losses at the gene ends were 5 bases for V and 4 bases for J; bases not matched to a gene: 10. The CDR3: CASSPGTGLQYNEQFF. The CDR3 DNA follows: TGTGCCAGCAGCCCGGGGACAGGACTGCAGTACAATGAGCAGTTCTTC.